The 31 T cell receptor beta chains below all came from one sample that was sequenced in a study of PD-1 blockade in classical Hodgkin lymphoma. Time point meaning: cycle 4 day 1 (C4D1), after more than five weeks of nivolumab. The patients all showed relapse after autologous stem cell transplantation, while their brentuximab vedotin exposure varied. Investigators isolated CD4+ T cells from thawed PBMCs through magnetic negative selection. This table comes from immunoSEQ multiplex PCR, and its TCRdb copy is limited to in-frame clones, with some not included. The repertoire holds fewer than 25,000 clones, with over 65% as singletons. Sequences were derived from CD4+ T cells from blood, sampled before the fourth cycle of nivolumab. The receptors derive from a human donor with classical Hodgkin lymphoma.

The genes are TRBV5-1 and TRBJ2-1; 7 positions agree with TRBD2. The V gene's germline CDR1 is SGHRS and CDR2 YFSETQ. This CDR3 contains 16 residues. The V and J ends lost 4 bases and 7 bases, in that order; junction bases with no gene match: 14. CDR3 DNA sequence: TGCGCCAGCAGCATCCCTAGGGCGGGAGTCGTTAATGAGCAGTTCTTC. It encodes CASSIPRAGVVNEQFF.

The V gene is TRBV28, the J gene TRBJ2-5; D may correspond to TRBD1 or TRBD2 (5 bases each). The CDR3 runs to 15 residues. Trimming removed 1 base from V and 5 bases from J, with 14 bases in between. Germline CDR1 is MDHEN and CDR2 is SYDVKM. As DNA, the CDR3 is TGTGCCAGCAGTTTATATACTGGGGGTAGGGAGACCCAGTACTTC. Amino acid sequence: CASSLYTGGRETQYF. Looking up the rest from reference TRBV28 and TRBJ2-5 gives the full variable domain: DVKVTQSSRYLVKRTGEKVFLECVQDMDHENMFWYRQDPGLGLRLIYFSYDVKMKEKGDIPEGYSVSREKKERFSLILESASTNQTSMYLCASSLYTGGRETQYFGPGTRLLVL.

Written as DNA, the CDR3 is TGTGCCAGCTCACCACCGGCAGGGAGGAATTCACCCCTCCACTTT. Its translation: CASSPPAGRNSPLHF. This chain uses TRBV18 with TRBJ1-6; D is perhaps TRBD1 (5 bases). The germline CDR1 and CDR2 sequences are KGHSH and LQKENI. V was pared by 0 bases and J by 7 bases, with 10 bases between. The CDR3 spans 15 residues. Combining the CDR3 with reference TRBV18 and TRBJ1-6 gives the whole variable domain NAGVMQNPRHLVRRRGQEARLRCSPMKGHSHVYWYRQLPEEGLKFMVYLQKENIIDESGMPKERFSAEFPKEGPSILRIQQVVRGDSAAYFCASSPPAGRNSPLHFGNGTRLTVT.

The chain links TRBV27 to TRBJ2-1, with D perhaps matching TRBD2 (5 bases). The V gene lost 5 bases and the J gene lost 9 bases, with 11 bases spanning the gap. In germline, CDR1 is MNHEY, CDR2 SMNVEV (reference sequence). This CDR3 spans 12 amino acids. DNA of the CDR3: TGTGCCAGCAGTCCCCCCGGGGTTGAGCAGTTCTTC. Translation gives CASSPPGVEQFF.

This rearrangement joins TRBV6-6 to TRBJ2-1, with 12 positions matching TRBD2. Germline CDR1 is MNHNY and CDR2 is SVGAGI (reference sequence). The ends lost 6 bases at V and 8 bases at J; junction bases unmatched: 2. The CDR3 is 13 residues long. CDR3 bases: TGTGCCAGCAGGACTAGCGGGAGTGATGAGCAGTTCTTC. This gives the protein CASRTSGSDEQFF.

The chain couples TRBV5-3 to TRBJ2-7, with a weak D call TRBD1 (5 bases). TRBV5-3 is treated as an ORF (open reading frame) with a function not yet certain. The CDR3 is 12 amino acids. With 0 bases removed from V and 5 bases from J, the gap between germline ends came to 6 bases. The CDR3 here is CARSLARDEQYF. As DNA, the CDR3 is TGTGCCAGAAGCTTGGCCAGGGACGAGCAGTACTTC.

This sequence joins TRBV7-9 and TRBJ2-1, with 9 nucleotides matching TRBD1. The J segment lost 6 bases and the V segment lost 5 bases, leaving 8 bases of the junction unmatched. This CDR3 has 15 residues. Germline loops: CDR1 SEHNR, CDR2 FQNEAQ (reference sequence). The CDR3 sequence: CASSGGTGSSNEQFF. Here the CDR3 DNA reads TGTGCCAGCAGCGGAGGGACAGGGAGCTCCAATGAGCAGTTCTTC.

This clone was observed a handful of times. The genes are TRBV18 and TRBJ2-6; the D gene is possibly TRBD2 (5 bases). This CDR3 is built from 15 residues. Per germline, CDR1 KGHSH and CDR2 LQKENI. Between the trimmed V and J ends, which lost 3 bases and 1 base, there was a span of 7 bases. The CDR3 sequence: CASSPGESGANVLTF. The CDR3 DNA sequence: TGTGCCAGCTCACCTGGGGAGTCTGGGGCCAACGTCCTGACTTTC.

V and J are TRBV6-5 and TRBJ2-1; D may be TRBD2 (6 bases). The CDR3 consists of 14 residues. Germline CDR1 reads MNHEY; CDR2 reads SVGAGI. The ends were cut back, 6 bases at V and 6 bases at J, with 15 bases in the middle. CDR3 sequence (DNA): TGTGCCAGCAGCCGGGACTCTGAGCCCAATGAGCAGTTCTTC. It encodes CASSRDSEPNEQFF.

This clone was seen more than once but under ten times. The J gene is TRBJ1-1, the V gene TRBV5-4; possible D gene TRBD1, 6 bases. The CDR3 consists of 16 residues. CDR1 SGHNT and CDR2 YYREEE come from the germline V gene (reference sequence). Trimming left V 3 bases short and J 0 bases short, with 15 bases between. Here the CDR3 reads CASSSSKQGVNTEAFF. CDR3 in DNA: TGTGCCAGCAGCTCATCAAAACAGGGAGTGAACACTGAAGCTTTCTTT.

V usage is TRBV4-1 and J usage is TRBJ2-1, with D unclear. This CDR3 region has 17 residues. V dropped 5 bases and J dropped 3 bases, with 20 bases sitting between them. The V gene's germline CDR1 is MGHRA and CDR2 YSYEKL. CDR3 DNA sequence: TGCGCCAGCAGCTTAGACCCAGCCTCAGCGAGCTACAATGAGCAGTTCTTC. The encoded protein is CASSLDPASASYNEQFF.

The chain is built from TRBV5-4 and TRBJ2-7, with unresolved D. This CDR3 is 14 amino acids long. Deletions cut 4 bases from V and 2 bases from J, with 13 bases between. In germline, CDR1 is SGHNT, CDR2 YYREEE (reference sequence). The CDR3 nucleotides read TGTGCCAGCAGCCTGCCGGGCTTTCCCTACGAGCAGTACTTC. Translating gives CASSLPGFPYEQYF. Looking up the rest from reference TRBV5-4 and TRBJ2-7 gives the full variable domain: ETGVTQSPTHLIKTRGQQVTLRCSSQSGHNTVSWYQQALGQGPQFIFQYYREEENGRGNFPPRFSGLQFPNYSSELNVNALELDDSALYLCASSLPGFPYEQYFGPGTRLTVT.

V is TRBV29-1 and J is TRBJ2-1; a possible D gene is TRBD2 (6 bases). The CDR3 runs 13 residues. The germline gives CDR1 SQVTM, CDR2 ANQGSEA. Trimming left V 3 bases short and J 8 bases short, with 14 bases between. The CDR3 coding sequence is TGCAGCGTTGAGGCAAACCCTAGCGATGAGCAGTTCTTC. It specifies CSVEANPSDEQFF.

The V and J genes are TRBV7-2 and TRBJ2-3; D is unresolved. Trimming shortened V by 3 bases and J by 0 bases, and 4 bases separated the two germline ends. The CDR3 is made up of 13 amino acids. CDR1 and CDR2 from the germline V gene are SGHTA and FQGNSA. CDR3 sequence (DNA): TGTGCCAGCAGCTTTGTGAGCACAGATACGCAGTATTTT. Its translation: CASSFVSTDTQYF.

This clone was seen only once. The chain recombines TRBV28 with TRBJ1-5; TRBD1 matches 8 bases. The germline CDR1 and CDR2 sequences are MDHEN and SYDVKM. Unmatched junction bases numbered 7, after V lost 6 bases and J lost 0 bases. This CDR3 contains 16 residues. The chain's CDR3 is CASSWTGPYSNQPQHF. For the CDR3, the DNA is TGTGCCAGCAGCTGGACAGGGCCCTATAGCAATCAGCCCCAGCATTTT.

The rearrangement joins TRBV25-1 to TRBJ2-6; the match to TRBD1 covers 9 bases. Germline V gene sequence: CDR1 MGHDK, CDR2 SYGVNS. Unmatched junction bases numbered 6, after V lost 4 bases and J lost 2 bases. The CDR3 is 17 amino acids. CDR3 nucleotides: TGTGCCAGCAGTGGCCCCACAGGGGGCCCTGGGGCCAACGTCCTGACTTTC. Protein sequence: CASSGPTGGPGANVLTF.

This clone appeared a single time. V gene TRBV6-1 combines with J gene TRBJ1-5, with D perhaps TRBD1 (5 bases). The V gene's germline CDR1 is MNHNS and CDR2 SASEGT. Deletions cut 5 bases from V and 2 bases from J, with 10 bases between. This CDR3 spans 14 amino acids. The CDR3 DNA sequence: TGTGCCAGCAGTCGGACAAAAGGCAATCAGCCCCAGCATTTT. As protein: CASSRTKGNQPQHF.

The V call is TRBV27, the J call TRBJ2-2; tentatively, D is TRBD1 or TRBD2 (5 bases each). The CDR3 totals 14 residues. Germline V gives CDR1 MNHEY, CDR2 SMNVEV (reference sequence). The V end was cut by 7 bases, the J end by 1 base, with 10 bases between. In nucleotides, the CDR3 is TGTGCCAGCAACCGGGACCGGAACACCGGGGAGCTGTTTTTT. It encodes CASNRDRNTGELFF.

V and J are TRBV7-8 and TRBJ2-1, with 7 bases fitting TRBD2. Germline V lookup: CDR1 SGHVS, CDR2 FQNEAQ. The V segment lost 1 base and the J segment 4 bases; nucleotides outside the gene matches: 7. The CDR3 extends over 16 amino acids. The CDR3 region is CASSLEGGRSYNEQFF. Here the CDR3 DNA reads TGTGCCAGCAGCTTAGAGGGCGGGAGATCGTACAATGAGCAGTTCTTC.

This chain uses TRBV28 with TRBJ1-2, with D tentatively TRBD1 (6 bases). CDR3 length: 13 residues. Germline V gene data show CDR1 as MDHEN and CDR2 as SYDVKM. Trimming pared 2 bases from V and 4 bases from J, leaving 8 bases between. CDR3: CASSLGQPYGYTF. The CDR3 nucleotides are TGTGCCAGCAGTTTAGGACAGCCCTATGGCTACACCTTC.

This clone was seen a single time. V and J are TRBV7-3 and TRBJ2-5; D remains ambiguous. This CDR3 contains 13 residues. V shed 5 bases and J shed 1 base, with 8 bases lying between them. In germline, CDR1 is SGHTA, CDR2 FQGTGA. CDR3 loop: CASSNGPQETQYF. The CDR3 coding sequence is TGTGCCAGCAGCAATGGACCCCAAGAGACCCAGTACTTC.

The rearrangement links TRBV6-5 to TRBJ2-3; D unresolved. V dropped 6 bases and J dropped 1 base, with 14 bases sitting between them. This CDR3 has 15 amino acids. CDR1 is MNHEY and CDR2 is SVGAGI in the germline V gene. CDR3 residues: CASRAIMSGTDTQYF. The CDR3 nucleotides read TGTGCCAGCAGAGCAATAATGTCTGGCACAGATACGCAGTATTTT.

The rearrangement joins TRBV28 to TRBJ2-6; D may correspond to TRBD1 or TRBD2 (6 bases each). Trimming left V 2 bases short and J 4 bases short, with 12 bases between. This CDR3 spans 16 amino acids. The germline CDR1 and CDR2 sequences are MDHEN and SYDVKM. This CDR3 is CASSLPGARGANVLTF. The CDR3 DNA follows: TGTGCCAGCAGTTTACCGGGGGCGCGCGGGGCCAACGTCCTGACTTTC. The full variable domain, rest sourced from reference TRBV28 and TRBJ2-6, is DVKVTQSSRYLVKRTGEKVFLECVQDMDHENMFWYRQDPGLGLRLIYFSYDVKMKEKGDIPEGYSVSREKKERFSLILESASTNQTSMYLCASSLPGARGANVLTFGAGSRLTVL.

In its sample, this clone was seen a few times. The chain combines TRBV5-6 with TRBJ2-4; 15 bases line up with TRBD2. This CDR3 is built from 15 residues. The J segment lost 8 bases and the V segment lost 4 bases, leaving 4 bases of the junction unmatched. Germline loops: CDR1 SGHDT, CDR2 YYEEEE. As DNA, the CDR3 is TGTGCCAGCAGCAGGACTAGCGGGAGGGCGGACATTCAGTACTTC. Translation: CASSRTSGRADIQYF.

The chain links TRBV7-2 to TRBJ2-1; TRBD2 agrees at 10 bases. The V segment lost 5 bases and the J segment 3 bases; nucleotides outside the gene matches: 7. The CDR3 runs to 16 residues. Looked up from germline, CDR1 is SGHTA and CDR2 is FQGNSA. The CDR3 reads CASSPPGTSVYNEQFF. CDR3 nucleotides: TGTGCCAGCAGCCCGCCAGGGACTAGCGTCTACAATGAGCAGTTCTTC.

The chain couples TRBV7-8 to TRBJ2-1, with TRBD2 matching over 14 bases. After removal of 5 bases from V and 9 bases from J, the junction contained 9 bases not matched to a gene. Germline V gene sequence: CDR1 SGHVS, CDR2 FQNEAQ. CDR3 length: 16 residues. For the CDR3, the DNA is TGTGCCAGCAGCCAGTGGGGGGGACTAGCGGGAGCTGAGCAGTTCTTC. The encoded protein is CASSQWGGLAGAEQFF.

The chain carries TRBV2 and TRBJ1-2; a possible D gene is TRBD1 (5 bases). CDR1 SNHLY and CDR2 FYNNEI come from the germline V gene. The CDR3 consists of 16 residues. Trimming cost V 7 bases and J 0 bases, with 18 bases left between them. The CDR3 nucleotides read TGTGCCAGCAATCCGCAGGGCAGCGTCACTAACTATGGCTACACCTTC. Amino acids: CASNPQGSVTNYGYTF.

The genes are TRBV5-1 and TRBJ1-3; D is uncertain. Germline CDR1 SGHRS, CDR2 YFSETQ. V dropped 2 bases and J dropped 3 bases, with 6 bases sitting between them. The CDR3 contains 13 residues. The CDR3 nucleotides read TGCGCCAGCAGCTTCGGGTATGGAAACACCATATATTTT. This sequence encodes CASSFGYGNTIYF.

The V and J genes are TRBV7-3 and TRBJ2-5, with D unclear. Trimming shortened V by 2 bases and J by 0 bases, and 4 bases separated the two germline ends. The CDR3 extends over 13 amino acids. Germline V gene sequence: CDR1 SGHTA, CDR2 FQGTGA. CDR3 nucleotides: TGTGCCAGCAGCTTAGCTTACCAAGAGACCCAGTACTTC. Its protein product is CASSLAYQETQYF.

The genes are TRBV28 and TRBJ2-3; a possible D gene is TRBD1 (5 bases). The CDR3 is made up of 12 amino acids. Germline values: CDR1 MDHEN, CDR2 SYDVKM. V was trimmed by 8 bases and J by 1 base, leaving 7 bases between them. The CDR3 protein is CASLGGTDTQYF. Here the CDR3 DNA reads TGTGCCAGCCTAGGGGGCACAGATACGCAGTATTTT.

This clone was counted a few times. The chain carries TRBV6-5 and TRBJ1-5, with D perhaps TRBD1 (5 bases). The V gene lost 2 bases and the J gene lost 9 bases, with 8 bases spanning the gap. This CDR3 has 12 amino acids. The germline gives CDR1 MNHEY, CDR2 SVGAGI. The CDR3 nucleotides are TGTGCCAGCAGTTACGGGGGTGGGCCCCAGCATTTT. This encodes CASSYGGGPQHF.